This T cell receptor beta chain was found in a study of response to subunit inactivated influenza vaccine. Via MiXCR, TCRdb re-called the RT-PCR reads, giving one row per CDR3 protein. The repertoire holds about 700,000 distinct CDR3 sequences, with approximately 14% as singletons. With regard to this clonotype: Its antigen is unidentified.

The V end lost 3 bases, the J end lost 7 bases, and 15 bases lay between the germline ends. The CDR3 contains 14 residues. Germline CDR1 SGHAT, CDR2 FQNNGV. Whole-study results and caveats: Only a handful of new T cells, the authors suggested, are recruited with each seasonal influenza vaccination.

This material consisted of PBMCs from blood, taken roughly 12 days after vaccination. The rearrangement joins TRBV11-2 to TRBJ1-2; TRBD1 might be the D (5 bases). The receptor's source is a man aged 50 or older who received an inactivated influenza vaccine. CDR3 sequence: CASSFGASGGGYTF. DNA for the CDR3: TGTGCCAGCAGCTTTGGCGCCTCGGGGGGTGGCTACACCTTC.